The TCR beta chain under discussion was sequenced for a study of beta chain features in type 1 diabetes. V dropped 1 base and J dropped 4 bases, with 14 bases sitting between them. Germline assignment: CDR1 LGHNA and CDR2 YNFKEQ. The CDR3 is 16 amino acids. This clone appeared a few times. The study reverse transcribed the entire isolated RNA, so it sequenced expressed TCRB transcripts. Measured with immunoSEQ multiplex PCR; TCRdb has only the in-frame clones, and not every one. The table lists tens of thousands of clones, approximately 32% of them singletons, with roughly 0.45% in the top ten. Sequencing was done on a sample of stem cell memory CD4+ T cells from blood. The chain carries TRBV4-2 and TRBJ1-5; D call uncertain. The receptor comes from a woman in her late teens or twenties in good health. For the CDR3, the DNA is TGTGCCAGCAGCCAAGCTCTAACCGGCAGGAATCAGCCCCAGCATTTT. Its translation: CASSQALTGRNQPQHF.